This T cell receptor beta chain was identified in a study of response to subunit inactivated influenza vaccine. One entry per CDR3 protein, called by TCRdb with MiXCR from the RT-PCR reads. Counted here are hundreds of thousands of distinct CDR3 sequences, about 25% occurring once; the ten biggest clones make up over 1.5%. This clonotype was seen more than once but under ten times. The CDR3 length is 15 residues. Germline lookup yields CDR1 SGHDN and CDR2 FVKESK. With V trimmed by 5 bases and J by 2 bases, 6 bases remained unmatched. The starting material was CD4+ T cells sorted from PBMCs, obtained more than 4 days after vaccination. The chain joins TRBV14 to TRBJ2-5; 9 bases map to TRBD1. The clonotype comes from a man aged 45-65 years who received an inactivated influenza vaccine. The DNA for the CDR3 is TGTGCCAGCAGCAGCTTGGACAGGGGACAAGAGACCCAGTACTTC. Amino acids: CASSSLDRGQETQYF.